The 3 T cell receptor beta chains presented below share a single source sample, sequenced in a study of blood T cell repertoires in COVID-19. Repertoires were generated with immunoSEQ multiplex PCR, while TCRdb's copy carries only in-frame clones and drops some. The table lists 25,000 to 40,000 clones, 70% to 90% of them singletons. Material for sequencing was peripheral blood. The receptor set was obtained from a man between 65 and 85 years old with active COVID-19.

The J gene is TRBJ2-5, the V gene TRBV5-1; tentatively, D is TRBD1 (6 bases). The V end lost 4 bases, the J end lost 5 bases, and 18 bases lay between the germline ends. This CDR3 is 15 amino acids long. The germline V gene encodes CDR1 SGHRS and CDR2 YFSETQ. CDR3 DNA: TGCGCCAGCAGCCTGGACGGACAGAAAATGGAGACCCAGTACTTC. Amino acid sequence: CASSLDGQKMETQYF.

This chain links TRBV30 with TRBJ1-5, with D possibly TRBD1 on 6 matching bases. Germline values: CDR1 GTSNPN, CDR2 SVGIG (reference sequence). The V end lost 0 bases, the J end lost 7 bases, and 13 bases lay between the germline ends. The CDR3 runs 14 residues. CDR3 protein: CAWSVYRVGQPQHF. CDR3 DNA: TGTGCCTGGAGTGTCTACAGGGTCGGGCAGCCCCAGCATTTT.

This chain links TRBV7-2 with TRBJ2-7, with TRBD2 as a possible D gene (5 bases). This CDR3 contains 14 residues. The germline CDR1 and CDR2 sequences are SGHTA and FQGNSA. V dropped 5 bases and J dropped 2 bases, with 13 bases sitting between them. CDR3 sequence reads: CASSLVEGPYEQYF. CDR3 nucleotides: TGTGCCAGCAGCCTGGTCGAGGGCCCCTACGAGCAGTACTTC.